Presented here are 22 T cell receptor beta chains from one specimen sequenced in a study of shared clonotypes between healthy human individuals. Repertoires were generated with immunoSEQ multiplex PCR, while TCRdb's copy carries only in-frame clones and drops some. Here the sample spans around 2.1 million clones, almost 96% being singletons. Source material: naive CD4+ T cells sorted from blood. Subset in this sample: CD45RA+ positively selected. The receptors were sampled from a young man in good health.

The table lists this clone with a count of one. Different DNA sequences within this sample yield the same CDR3. CDR3 loop: CASSLGSGELFF. CDR3 coding DNA: TGCGCCAGCAGCTTGGGTTCCGGGGAGCTGTTTTTT. The chain links TRBV5-1 to TRBJ2-2; D is unresolved. The CDR3 is made up of 12 amino acids. CDR1 is SGHRS, CDR2 YFSETQ, per germline. V dropped 0 bases and J dropped 6 bases, with 3 bases sitting between them.

The V call is TRBV6-5, the J call TRBJ1-6; 9 bases fit TRBD1. Germline assignment: CDR1 MNHEY and CDR2 SVGAGI. J was trimmed by 7 bases and V by 2 bases; bases with no gene match: 3. There are 15 residues in the CDR3. Here the CDR3 DNA reads TGTGCCAGCAGTTACACGGGACAGGGCAATTCACCCCTCCACTTT. It is translated as CASSYTGQGNSPLHF.

The CDR3 coding sequence is TGTGCCAGCAGTACAGGACAGGGGTACAATGAGCAGTTCTTC. It yields the protein CASSTGQGYNEQFF. The rearrangement uses TRBV6-5 and TRBJ2-1; TRBD1 agrees at 9 bases. Germline V gives CDR1 MNHEY, CDR2 SVGAGI. V dropped 5 bases and J dropped 4; count of bases not matched to a gene: 3. The CDR3 covers 14 residues.

The genes are TRBV7-2 and TRBJ2-2; weak D call: TRBD2 (5 bases). Trimming removed 6 bases from V and 0 bases from J, with 8 bases in between. CDR1 is SGHTA and CDR2 is FQGNSA in the germline V gene. CDR3 length: 14 amino acids. The CDR3 loop reads CASSVASNTGELFF. Written as DNA, the CDR3 is TGTGCCAGCAGTGTAGCGTCGAACACCGGGGAGCTGTTTTTT. Supplemented by reference TRBV7-2 and TRBJ2-2, the full variable domain reads GAGVSQSPSNKVTEKGKDVELRCDPISGHTALYWYRQSLGQGLEFLIYFQGNSAPDKSGLPSDRFSAERTGGSVSTLTIQRTQQEDSAVYLCASSVASNTGELFFGEGSRLTVL.

The chain uses TRBV27 and TRBJ2-7; TRBD1 matches 10 bases. Germline-derived CDR1 and CDR2 are MNHEY and SMNVEV (reference sequence). The V segment lost 2 bases and the J segment 3 bases; nucleotides outside the gene matches: 4. The CDR3 length is 15 residues. As DNA, the CDR3 is TGTGCCAGCAGTTTAGGACAGGGGGTCTACTACGAGCAGTACTTC. Amino acids: CASSLGQGVYYEQYF.

The rearrangement uses TRBV2 and TRBJ2-3; D gene uncertain. This CDR3 is 11 amino acids long. Trimming left V 6 bases short and J 4 bases short, with 5 bases between. Germline CDR1 SNHLY, CDR2 FYNNEI. The CDR3 region is CASRGPDTQYF. The DNA for the CDR3 is TGTGCCAGCAGAGGTCCAGATACGCAGTATTTT.

The rearrangement joins TRBV11-2 to TRBJ1-1, with 7 bases identical to TRBD1. Germline V gene sequence: CDR1 SGHAT, CDR2 FQNNGV. This CDR3 has 15 residues. With 4 bases clipped from V and 1 base from J, the junction kept 6 bases outside the gene matches. The DNA for the CDR3 is TGTGCCAGCAGCTCTCAGGGGGGTTGGAACACTGAAGCTTTCTTT. The encoded protein is CASSSQGGWNTEAFF.

The V gene is TRBV6-4, the J gene TRBJ1-4; possibly TRBD1 for D (5 bases). Per the germline V gene, CDR1 is MRHNA and CDR2 is SNTAGT. The CDR3 length is 14 residues. The ends were cut back, 7 bases at V and 4 bases at J, with 13 bases in the middle. The CDR3 reads CASTMTACNEKLFF. In DNA form, the CDR3 reads TGTGCCAGCACAATGACAGCCTGTAATGAAAAACTGTTTTTT.

The rearrangement links TRBV6-5 to TRBJ1-3, with D unresolved. The length of the CDR3 is 15 residues. Trimming removed 6 bases at V and 6 bases at J, with 18 bases between. CDR1 MNHEY and CDR2 SVGAGI come from the germline V gene. CDR3 residues: CASSNQPTTLNTIYF. The CDR3 coding sequence is TGTGCCAGCAGCAACCAACCCACTACCCTAAACACCATATATTTT.

The rearrangement links TRBV5-1 to TRBJ2-3, with D possibly TRBD1 on 5 matching bases. This CDR3 has 15 amino acids. Trimming shortened V by 1 base and J by 2 bases, and 11 bases separated the two germline ends. The germline CDR1 and CDR2 sequences are SGHRS and YFSETQ. CDR3 protein: CASSLSGQPTDTQYF. The CDR3 nucleotides read TGCGCCAGCAGCTTGAGTGGACAACCCACAGATACGCAGTATTTT.

The chain combines TRBV9 with TRBJ2-3, with D possibly TRBD2 on 5 matching bases. Germline assignment: CDR1 SGDLS and CDR2 YYNGEE. The CDR3 is 16 amino acids. The ends were cut back, 4 bases at V and 0 bases at J, with 15 bases in the middle. Written as DNA, the CDR3 is TGTGCCAGCAGCCCCTCGGGGTATACTAGCACAGATACGCAGTATTTT. Protein: CASSPSGYTSTDTQYF.

The chain is built from TRBV7-9 and TRBJ2-7; 7 bases align to TRBD1. This CDR3 spans 14 amino acids. J was trimmed by 4 bases and V by 2 bases; bases with no gene match: 5. From germline, CDR1 is SEHNR and CDR2 FQNEAQ (reference sequence). The CDR3 loop is CASSLWDRDYEQYF. The CDR3 bases are TGTGCCAGCAGCTTATGGGACAGAGATTACGAGCAGTACTTC.

The chain combines TRBV11-2 with TRBJ2-3; no firm D call. The V and J ends lost 1 base and 4 bases respectively, with 9 bases between them. Germline V gene data show CDR1 as SGHAT and CDR2 as FQNNGV. The CDR3 contains 14 residues. The CDR3 region is CASSLGSFADTQYF. Here the CDR3 DNA reads TGTGCCAGCAGCTTAGGGAGTTTCGCAGATACGCAGTATTTT.

The chain joins TRBV11-2 to TRBJ2-1; maybe TRBD2 (6 bases). This CDR3 contains 15 residues. V was pared by 5 bases and J by 3 bases, with 14 bases between. Germline CDR1 is SGHAT and CDR2 is FQNNGV. The CDR3 DNA sequence: TGTGCCAGCAGCCCGCGGGGCGCGGTCTACAATGAGCAGTTCTTC. Translated, it gives CASSPRGAVYNEQFF.

V gene TRBV30 combines with J gene TRBJ2-7; D tentatively reads TRBD1 or TRBD2 (6 bases each). CDR3 length: 14 amino acids. The V end lost 4 bases, the J end lost 1 base, and 14 bases lay between the germline ends. Germline values: CDR1 GTSNPN, CDR2 SVGIG (reference sequence). Written as DNA, the CDR3 is TGTGCCTGGAACAAAGAAGGGGGGTCCTACGAGCAGTACTTC. This encodes CAWNKEGGSYEQYF.

The V gene is TRBV11-2, the J gene TRBJ1-1; tentative D call: TRBD1 (6 bases). The CDR3 consists of 14 residues. The germline V gene encodes CDR1 SGHAT and CDR2 FQNNGV. V lost 6 bases and J lost 6, with 17 bases in between. CDR3 residues: CASSQDRVAAEAFF. CDR3 bases: TGTGCCAGCAGTCAGGACAGAGTCGCGGCTGAAGCTTTCTTT.

The CDR3 bases are TGTGCCAGCAGAAGACAGGTGGTCACCGGGGAGCTGTTTTTT. Translating gives CASRRQVVTGELFF. The rearrangement links TRBV27 to TRBJ2-2; a weak D match, TRBD1 (6 bases). The CDR3 is made up of 14 amino acids. Germline V gene sequence: CDR1 MNHEY, CDR2 SMNVEV (reference sequence). V gave up 6 bases and J gave up 4 bases, with 12 bases separating them.

Of note for this clone: Other nucleotide sequences from this sample produce the same CDR3. This chain links TRBV7-2 with TRBJ2-7; D perhaps matches TRBD1 (5 bases). Germline V lookup: CDR1 SGHTA, CDR2 FQGNSA. V lost 1 base, J lost 1 base, and 8 bases lay in between. There are 14 residues in the CDR3. This CDR3 is CASSLGAGSYEQYF. The CDR3 DNA reads as TGTGCCAGCAGCTTAGGGGCAGGGTCCTACGAGCAGTACTTC.

J is TRBJ2-4 and V is TRBV2; TRBD2 agrees at 7 bases. The CDR3 loop spans 17 amino acids. Germline CDR1 and CDR2: SNHLY and FYNNEI. The trim removed 6 bases at V and 3 bases at J, leaving 14 bases unmatched. The CDR3 here is CASSDRSLGGDKNIQYF. The CDR3 coding sequence is TGTGCCAGCAGCGATCGCTCGCTGGGAGGGGACAAAAACATTCAGTACTTC.

This clone was picked up a small number of times. The chain uses TRBV2 and TRBJ1-6; a possible D gene is TRBD1 (6 bases). The germline CDR1 and CDR2 sequences are SNHLY and FYNNEI. V dropped 6 bases and J dropped 10 bases, with 19 bases sitting between them. The CDR3 extends over 15 amino acids. CDR3 DNA: TGTGCCAGCAGCCCCGGTGGGGGCGCGGGATCACCCCTCCACTTT. It encodes CASSPGGGAGSPLHF.

The chain employs TRBV27 and TRBJ2-7; 7 bases align to TRBD1. CDR1 and CDR2 (germline): MNHEY, SMNVEV (reference sequence). CDR3 size: 18 residues. The ends lost 6 bases at V and 0 bases at J; junction bases unmatched: 17. The chain's CDR3 is CASRSVGSDRVVSYEQYF. CDR3 in DNA: TGTGCCAGCAGGTCAGTTGGCTCAGACAGGGTCGTCTCCTACGAGCAGTACTTC.

The genes are TRBV19 and TRBJ1-2, with 8 bases identical to TRBD1. V shed 7 bases, J shed 8 bases, and the junction held 12 bases outside the gene matches. CDR1 LNHDA and CDR2 SQIVND come from the germline V gene (reference sequence). This CDR3 is built from 14 residues. CDR3 sequence: CASTTPGGASGYTF. Written as DNA, the CDR3 is TGTGCCAGTACCACCCCAGGGGGCGCATCGGGCTACACCTTC.